This T cell receptor (beta chain) comes out of a study of blood T cell repertoires in COVID-19. Study-level background: COVID-19 samples from acute and convalescent phases originated in the United States, Italy and Spain. Sample material is recorded as cDNA or gDNA derived from T cells, B-cell-depleted T cells, or PBMCs.

V shed 7 bases and J shed 1 base, with 7 bases lying between them. This CDR3 has 13 residues. Authors' processing steps: For nucleated cells, counts were estimated from reference gene primer amplification. Generated by immunoSEQ multiplex PCR, the TCRdb table keeps only in-frame clones and is missing some. The V and J calls and the clone size are those of that table, but D and trimming were determined from the DNA. The sample lists some 150,000 clones; about 88% were seen once. This receptor was identified in a woman aged 70 to 79 with acute or convalescent COVID-19. Sequencing was done on a sample of peripheral blood. This chain uses TRBV12-3 or TRBV12-4 with TRBJ2-2; maybe TRBD2 (6 bases). CDR3 nucleotide sequence: TGTGCCAGCAAGGGACTGAACACCGGGGAGCTGTTTTTT. Translating gives CASKGLNTGELFF.